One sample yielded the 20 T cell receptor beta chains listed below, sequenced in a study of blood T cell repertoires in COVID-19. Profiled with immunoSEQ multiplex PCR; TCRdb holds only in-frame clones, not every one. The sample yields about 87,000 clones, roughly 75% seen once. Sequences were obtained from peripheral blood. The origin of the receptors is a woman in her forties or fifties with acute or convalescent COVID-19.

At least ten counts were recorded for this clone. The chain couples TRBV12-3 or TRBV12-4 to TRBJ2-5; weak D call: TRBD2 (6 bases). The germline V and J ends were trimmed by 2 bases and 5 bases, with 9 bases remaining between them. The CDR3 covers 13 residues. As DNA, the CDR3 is TGTGCCAGCAGTTTATCGGGGGTTGAGACCCAGTACTTC. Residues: CASSLSGVETQYF.

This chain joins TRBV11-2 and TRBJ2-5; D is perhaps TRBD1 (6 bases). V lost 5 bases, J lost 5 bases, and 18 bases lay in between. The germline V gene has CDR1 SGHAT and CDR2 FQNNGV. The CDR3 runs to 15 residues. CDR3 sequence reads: CASSLRQAPAETQYF. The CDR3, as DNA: TGTGCCAGCAGCCTACGACAGGCACCTGCGGAGACCCAGTACTTC.

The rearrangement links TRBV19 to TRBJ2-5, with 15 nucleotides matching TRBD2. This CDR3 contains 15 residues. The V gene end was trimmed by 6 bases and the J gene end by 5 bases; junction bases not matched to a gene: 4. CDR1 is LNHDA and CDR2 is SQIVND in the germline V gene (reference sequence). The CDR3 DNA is TGTGCCAGTAGCTCCGGGACTAGCGGGGGGGAGACCCAGTACTTC. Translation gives CASSSGTSGGETQYF.

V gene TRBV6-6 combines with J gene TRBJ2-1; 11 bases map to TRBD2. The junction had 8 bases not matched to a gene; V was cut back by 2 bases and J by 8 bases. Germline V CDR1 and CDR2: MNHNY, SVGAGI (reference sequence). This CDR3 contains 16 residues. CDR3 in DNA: TGTGCCAGCAGTTACGGGTCTAGCGGGGGGCTGGATGAGCAGTTCTTC. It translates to CASSYGSSGGLDEQFF.

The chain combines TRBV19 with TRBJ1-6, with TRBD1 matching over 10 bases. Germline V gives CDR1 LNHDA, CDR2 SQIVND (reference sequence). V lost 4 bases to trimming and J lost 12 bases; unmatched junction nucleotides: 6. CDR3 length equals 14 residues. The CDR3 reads CASSRRTGGLPLHF. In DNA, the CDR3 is TGTGCCAGTAGTAGAAGGACAGGGGGTCTACCCCTCCACTTT.

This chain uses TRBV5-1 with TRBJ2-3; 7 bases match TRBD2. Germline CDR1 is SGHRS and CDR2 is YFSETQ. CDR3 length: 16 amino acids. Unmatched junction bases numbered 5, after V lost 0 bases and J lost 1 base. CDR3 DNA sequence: TGCGCCAGCAGCTTGGGGGGCCTAGCGGGCACAGATACGCAGTATTTT. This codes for CASSLGGLAGTDTQYF.

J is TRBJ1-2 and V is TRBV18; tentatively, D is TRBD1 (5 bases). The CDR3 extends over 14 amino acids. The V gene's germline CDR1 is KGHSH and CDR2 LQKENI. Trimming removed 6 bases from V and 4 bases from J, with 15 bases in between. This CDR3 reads CASSREDTAYGYTF. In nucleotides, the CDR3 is TGTGCCAGCTCCCGAGAGGACACGGCCTATGGCTACACCTTC.

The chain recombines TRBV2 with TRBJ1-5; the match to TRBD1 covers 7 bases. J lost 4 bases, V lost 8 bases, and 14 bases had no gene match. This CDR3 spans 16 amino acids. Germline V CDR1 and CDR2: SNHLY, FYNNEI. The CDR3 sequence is CASAAGRQGRNQPQHF. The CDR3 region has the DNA TGTGCCAGCGCCGCGGGTCGACAGGGTAGGAATCAGCCCCAGCATTTT. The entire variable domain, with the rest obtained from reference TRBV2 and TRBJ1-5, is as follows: EPEVTQTPSHQVTQMGQEVILRCVPISNHLYFYWYRQILGQKVEFLVSFYNNEISEKSEIFDDQFSVERPDGSNFTLKIRSTKLEDSAMYFCASAAGRQGRNQPQHFGDGTRLSIL.

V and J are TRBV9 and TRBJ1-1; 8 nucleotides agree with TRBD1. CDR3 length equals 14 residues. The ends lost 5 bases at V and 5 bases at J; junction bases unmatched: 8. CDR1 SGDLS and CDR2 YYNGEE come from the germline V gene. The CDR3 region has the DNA TGTGCCAGCAGTCTGGGACAGGTCAAGACTGAAGCTTTCTTT. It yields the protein CASSLGQVKTEAFF.

CDR3 loop: CASSQQGRGEKLFF. CDR3 DNA sequence: TGTGCCAGCAGTCAACAGGGGCGAGGTGAAAAACTGTTTTTT. V usage is TRBV6-2 or TRBV6-3 and J usage is TRBJ1-4; 7 positions match TRBD1. There are 14 residues in the CDR3. Germline V gene lookup returns CDR1 MNHEY and CDR2 SVGEGT. The trim removed 5 bases at V and 7 bases at J, leaving 7 bases unmatched.

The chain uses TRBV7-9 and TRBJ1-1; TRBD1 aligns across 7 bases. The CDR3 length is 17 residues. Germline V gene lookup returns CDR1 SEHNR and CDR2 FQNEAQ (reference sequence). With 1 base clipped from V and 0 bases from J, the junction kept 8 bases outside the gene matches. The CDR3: CASSLETGIPLNTEAFF. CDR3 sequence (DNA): TGTGCCAGCAGCTTAGAGACAGGGATCCCCCTGAACACTGAAGCTTTCTTT.

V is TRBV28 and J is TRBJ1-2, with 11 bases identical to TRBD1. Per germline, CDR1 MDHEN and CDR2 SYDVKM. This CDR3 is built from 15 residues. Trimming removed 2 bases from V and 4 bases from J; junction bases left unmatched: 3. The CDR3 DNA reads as TGTGCCAGCAGTTTACCCGGGACAGGGGGCTATGGCTACACCTTC. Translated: CASSLPGTGGYGYTF.

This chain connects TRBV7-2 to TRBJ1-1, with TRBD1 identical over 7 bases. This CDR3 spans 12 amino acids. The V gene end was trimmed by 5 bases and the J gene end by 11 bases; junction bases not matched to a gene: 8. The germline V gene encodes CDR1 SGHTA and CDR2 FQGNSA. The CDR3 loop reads CASSLRQGSAFF. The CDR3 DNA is TGTGCCAGCAGCCTACGACAGGGTTCGGCTTTCTTT.

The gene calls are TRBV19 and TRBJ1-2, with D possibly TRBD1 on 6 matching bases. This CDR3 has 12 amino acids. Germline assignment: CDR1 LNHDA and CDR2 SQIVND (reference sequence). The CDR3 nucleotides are TGTGCACGGGCAGGGGAGAGTCGGGGCTACACCTTC. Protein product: CARAGESRGYTF.

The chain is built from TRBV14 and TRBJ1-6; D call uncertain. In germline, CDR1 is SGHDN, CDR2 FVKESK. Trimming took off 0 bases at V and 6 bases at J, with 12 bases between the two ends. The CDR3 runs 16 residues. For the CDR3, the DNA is TGTGCCAGCAGCCAAGATCTCGGGGTCCTTAATTCACCCCTCCACTTT. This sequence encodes CASSQDLGVLNSPLHF.

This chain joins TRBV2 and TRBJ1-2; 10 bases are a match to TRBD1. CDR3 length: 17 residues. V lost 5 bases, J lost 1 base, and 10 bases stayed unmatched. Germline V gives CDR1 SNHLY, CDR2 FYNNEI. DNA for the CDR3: TGTGCCAGCAGTACTCCGGTGGGGACAGGGGTTAACTATGGCTACACCTTC. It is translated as CASSTPVGTGVNYGYTF.

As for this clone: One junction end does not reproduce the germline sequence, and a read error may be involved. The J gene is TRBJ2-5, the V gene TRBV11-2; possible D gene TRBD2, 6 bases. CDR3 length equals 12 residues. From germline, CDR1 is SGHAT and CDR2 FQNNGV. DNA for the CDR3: TGTGCCAGCAGCCCCGGGGTAGCGGAATACAACTTC. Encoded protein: CASSPGVAEYNF.

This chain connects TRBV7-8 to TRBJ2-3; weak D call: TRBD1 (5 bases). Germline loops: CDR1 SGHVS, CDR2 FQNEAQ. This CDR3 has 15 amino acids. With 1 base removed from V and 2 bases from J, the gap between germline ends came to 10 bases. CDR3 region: CASSLGRDSTDTQYF. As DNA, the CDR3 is TGTGCCAGCAGCTTAGGCAGGGATTCCACAGATACGCAGTATTTT.

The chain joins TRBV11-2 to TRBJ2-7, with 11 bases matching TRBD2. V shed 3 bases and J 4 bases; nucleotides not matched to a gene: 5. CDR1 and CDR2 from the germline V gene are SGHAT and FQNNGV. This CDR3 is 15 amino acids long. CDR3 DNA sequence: TGTGCCAGCAGCTTGATTAGCGGGGGGGTGTACGAGCAGTACTTC. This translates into CASSLISGGVYEQYF.

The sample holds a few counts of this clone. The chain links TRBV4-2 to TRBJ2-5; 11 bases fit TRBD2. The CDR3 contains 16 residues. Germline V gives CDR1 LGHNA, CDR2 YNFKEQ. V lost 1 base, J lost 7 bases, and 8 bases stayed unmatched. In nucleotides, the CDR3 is TGTGCCAGCAGCCAAGGGACTAGCGGGCTCCAGGGGACCCAGTACTTC. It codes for CASSQGTSGLQGTQYF.